This is a list of T cell receptor beta chains from one sample in a study of blood T cells in healthy people across ages. Via MiXCR, TCRdb re-called the 5' RACE reads, giving one row per CDR3 protein. Found here are around 650,000 distinct CDR3 sequences, roughly 41% of them singletons; the top ten hold around 30%. Source material: blood. The receptors derive from a man at least 80 years old in good health. Each CDR3 is given with its conserved first and last residue. D genes are given only for firm matches. The size entry is marked missing in some rows and otherwise reads once, few, many or a size class.

D: .; size: .; V: TRBV7-2; J: TRBJ2-3; CDR3: CASSYPGAIDTQYF; DNA: TGTGCCAGCAGCTACCCGGGGGCCATAGATACGCAGTATTTT
D: .; size: .; V: TRBV21-1; J: TRBJ2-7; CDR3: CAIRDGGAGYEQYF; DNA: TGTGCCATACGGGACGGGGGGGCAGGCTACGAGCAGTACTTC
D: .; size: .; V: TRBV3-1; J: TRBJ1-1; CDR3: CASSPGTPLVNTEAFF; DNA: TGTGCCAGCAGCCCAGGGACACCCTTAGTGAACACTGAAGCTTTCTTT
D: TRBD1; size: .; V: TRBV27; J: TRBJ1-2; CDR3: CASSNDRGRSYTF; DNA: TGTGCCAGCAGTAACGACAGGGGGCGAAGCTACACCTTC
D: TRBD1; size: .; V: TRBV7-2; J: TRBJ1-5; CDR3: CASSVDRNSKQPQHF; DNA: TGTGCCAGCAGCGTGGACAGGAATAGCAAGCAGCCCCAGCATTTT
D: TRBD2; size: once; V: TRBV6-5; J: TRBJ2-5; CDR3: CASSYSTTASGGKQETQYF; DNA: TGTGCCAGCAGTTACTCGACTACAGCTAGCGGGGGAAAACAAGAGACCCAGTACTTC
D: TRBD2; size: .; V: TRBV14; J: TRBJ2-5; CDR3: CASSQGVMSSGSAETQYF; DNA: TGTGCCAGCAGCCAAGGTGTTATGTCTAGCGGGAGCGCGGAGACCCAGTACTTC
D: .; size: once; V: TRBV25-1; J: TRBJ1-1; CDR3: CASSEFTGTANTEAFF; DNA: TGTGCCAGCAGTGAATTCACCGGGACGGCAAACACTGAAGCTTTCTTT
D: .; size: .; V: TRBV11-2; J: TRBJ2-1; CDR3: CASSLDMGRVYNEQFF; DNA: TGTGCCAGCAGCTTAGATATGGGACGGGTCTACAATGAGCAGTTCTTC
D: .; size: .; V: TRBV20-1; J: TRBJ2-1; CDR3: CSARGDSEKQFF; DNA: TGCAGTGCTAGAGGTGACAGCGAGAAGCAGTTCTTC
D: .; size: .; V: TRBV7-2; J: TRBJ2-3; CDR3: CASSLPRRNTDTQYF; DNA: TGTGCCAGCAGCTTGCCCCGGCGGAACACAGATACGCAGTATTTT
D: .; size: few; V: TRBV5-1; J: TRBJ2-1; CDR3: CASSADDPSFLSRHEQFF; DNA: TGCGCCAGCAGCGCGGACGATCCCTCTTTTCTCAGCAGGCATGAGCAGTTCTTC
D: .; size: .; V: TRBV19; J: TRBJ1-1; CDR3: CASGYTGLNTEAFF; DNA: TGTGCCAGTGGATATACAGGGCTGAACACTGAAGCTTTCTTT
D: TRBD2; size: .; V: TRBV20-1; J: TRBJ2-7; CDR3: CSAQRGLAGVYEQYF; DNA: TGCAGTGCCCAACGGGGACTAGCGGGAGTCTACGAGCAGTACTTC
D: TRBD2; size: .; V: TRBV12-3/TRBV12-4; J: TRBJ2-1; CDR3: CASSLSPGTSANNEQFF; DNA: TGTGCCAGCAGTTTAAGCCCAGGGACTAGCGCCAACAATGAGCAGTTCTTC
D: .; size: few; V: TRBV7-8; J: TRBJ2-4; CDR3: CASSPTELARDIQYF; DNA: TGTGCCAGCAGCCCCACGGAGCTAGCGCGAGACATTCAGTACTTC
D: .; size: few; V: TRBV4-3; J: TRBJ2-5; CDR3: CASSPLAYQETQYF; DNA: TGCGCCAGCAGCCCCTTAGCGTACCAAGAGACCCAGTACTTC
D: .; size: many; V: TRBV29-1; J: TRBJ1-2; CDR3: CSVEYMAAYNYGYTF; DNA: TGCAGCGTTGAGTATATGGCAGCCTATAACTATGGCTACACCTTC
D: .; size: .; V: TRBV20-1; J: TRBJ2-1; CDR3: CSAAGLTYNEQFF; DNA: TGCAGTGCCGCGGGACTGACCTACAATGAGCAGTTCTTC
D: .; size: .; V: TRBV4-3; J: TRBJ1-6; CDR3: CASSQRGGTYNSPLHF; DNA: TGCGCCAGCAGCCAACGAGGAGGAACCTATAATTCACCCCTCCACTTT
D: .; size: .; V: TRBV10-3; J: TRBJ2-1; CDR3: CAISSRDTAGSEQFF; DNA: TGTGCCATCAGTTCCCGGGACACTGCGGGGAGTGAGCAGTTCTTC
D: .; size: .; V: TRBV25-1; J: TRBJ2-2; CDR3: CASEAGDGYFGTGELFF; DNA: TGTGCCAGCGAAGCAGGGGACGGGTATTTTGGCACCGGGGAGCTGTTTTTT
D: TRBD1; size: .; V: TRBV4-1; J: TRBJ1-1; CDR3: CASSRGQGRMNTEAFF; DNA: TGCGCCAGCAGCCGGGGACAGGGGAGAATGAACACTGAAGCTTTCTTT
D: TRBD2; size: few; V: TRBV5-1; J: TRBJ2-4; CDR3: CASSSGTSGRPNIQYF; DNA: TGCGCCAGCAGCTCCGGGACTAGCGGGAGGCCAAACATTCAGTACTTC
D: TRBD1; size: .; V: TRBV7-9; J: TRBJ1-6; CDR3: CASTRQGANSPLHF; DNA: TGTGCCAGCACTCGACAGGGGGCAAATTCACCCCTCCACTTT
D: .; size: many; V: TRBV6-1; J: TRBJ1-2; CDR3: CASSDGARGYTF; DNA: TGTGCCAGCAGTGACGGCGCTAGAGGCTACACCTTC